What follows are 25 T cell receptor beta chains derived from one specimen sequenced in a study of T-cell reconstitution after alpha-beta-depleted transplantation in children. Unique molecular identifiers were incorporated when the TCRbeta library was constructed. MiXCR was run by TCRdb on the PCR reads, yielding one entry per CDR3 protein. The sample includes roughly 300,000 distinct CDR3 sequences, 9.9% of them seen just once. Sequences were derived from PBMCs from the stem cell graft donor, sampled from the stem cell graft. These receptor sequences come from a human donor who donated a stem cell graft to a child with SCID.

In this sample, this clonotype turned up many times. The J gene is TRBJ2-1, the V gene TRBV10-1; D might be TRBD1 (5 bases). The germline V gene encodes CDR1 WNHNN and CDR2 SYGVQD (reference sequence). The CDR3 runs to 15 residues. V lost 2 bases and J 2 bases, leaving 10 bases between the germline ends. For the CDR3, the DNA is TGCGCCAGCAGTGAGGCGACAGAGACCTACAATGAGCAGTTCTTC. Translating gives CASSEATETYNEQFF.

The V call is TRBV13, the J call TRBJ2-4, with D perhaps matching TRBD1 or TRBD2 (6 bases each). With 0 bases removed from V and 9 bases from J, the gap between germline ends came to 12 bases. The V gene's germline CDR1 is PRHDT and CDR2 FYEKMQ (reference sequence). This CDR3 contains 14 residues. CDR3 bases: TGTGCCAGCAGCTTAGGCAAGGGGGGCAGCATTCAGTACTTC. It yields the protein CASSLGKGGSIQYF.

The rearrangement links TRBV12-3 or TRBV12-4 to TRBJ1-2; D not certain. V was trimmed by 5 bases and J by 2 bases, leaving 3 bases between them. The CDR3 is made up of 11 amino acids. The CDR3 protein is CASSQNYGYTF. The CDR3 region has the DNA TGTGCCAGCAGTCAAAACTATGGCTACACCTTC.

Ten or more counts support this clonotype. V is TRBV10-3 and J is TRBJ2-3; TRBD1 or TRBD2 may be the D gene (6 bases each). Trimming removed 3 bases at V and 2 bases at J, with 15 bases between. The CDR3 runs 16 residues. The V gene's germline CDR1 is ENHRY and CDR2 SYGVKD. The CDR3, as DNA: TGTGCCATCAGTGAAGGCCGGGGGCGCGTCACAGATACGCAGTATTTT. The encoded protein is CAISEGRGRVTDTQYF.

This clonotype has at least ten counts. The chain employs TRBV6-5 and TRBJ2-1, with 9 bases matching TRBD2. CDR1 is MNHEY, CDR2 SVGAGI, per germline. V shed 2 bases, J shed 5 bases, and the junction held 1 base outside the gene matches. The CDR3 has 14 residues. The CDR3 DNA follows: TGTGCCAGCAGTTACGCTAGCGGGAACAATGAGCAGTTCTTC. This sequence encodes CASSYASGNNEQFF.

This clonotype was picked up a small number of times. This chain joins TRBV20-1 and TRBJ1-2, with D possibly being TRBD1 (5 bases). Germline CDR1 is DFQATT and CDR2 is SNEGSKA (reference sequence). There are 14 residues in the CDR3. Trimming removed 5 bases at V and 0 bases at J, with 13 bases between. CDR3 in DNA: TGCAGTGCTCGACAGCAGAGCACTAACTATGGCTACACCTTC. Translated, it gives CSARQQSTNYGYTF.

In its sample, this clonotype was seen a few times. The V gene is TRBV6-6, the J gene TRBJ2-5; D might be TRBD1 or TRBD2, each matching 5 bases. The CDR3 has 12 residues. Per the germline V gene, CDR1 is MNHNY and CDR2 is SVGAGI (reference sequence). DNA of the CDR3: TGTGCGGCCGGGGCAGGGCAAGAGACCCAGTACTTC. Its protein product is CAAGAGQETQYF.

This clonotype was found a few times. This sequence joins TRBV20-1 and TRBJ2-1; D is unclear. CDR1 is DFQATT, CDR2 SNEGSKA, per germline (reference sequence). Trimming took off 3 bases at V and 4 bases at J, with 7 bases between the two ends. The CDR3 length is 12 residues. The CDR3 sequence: CSARGKYNEQFF. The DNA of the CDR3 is TGCAGTGCTAGGGGAAAATACAATGAGCAGTTCTTC.

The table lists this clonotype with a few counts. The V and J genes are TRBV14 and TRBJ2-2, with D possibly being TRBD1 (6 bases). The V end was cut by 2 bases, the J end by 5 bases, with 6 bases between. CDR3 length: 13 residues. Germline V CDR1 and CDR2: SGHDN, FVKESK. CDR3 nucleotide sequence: TGTGCCAGCAGCCAACAGGGGACCGGGGAGCTGTTTTTT. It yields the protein CASSQQGTGELFF. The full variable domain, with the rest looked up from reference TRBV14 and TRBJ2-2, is EAGVTQFPSHSVIEKGQTVTLRCDPISGHDNLYWYRRVMGKEIKFLLHFVKESKQDESGMPNNRFLAERTGGTYSTLKVQPAELEDSGVYFCASSQQGTGELFFGEGSRLTVL.

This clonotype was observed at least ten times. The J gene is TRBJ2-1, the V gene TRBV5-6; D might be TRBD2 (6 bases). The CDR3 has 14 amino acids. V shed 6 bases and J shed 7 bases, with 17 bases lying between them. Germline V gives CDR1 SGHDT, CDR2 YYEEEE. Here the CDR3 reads CASTSPSGVNEQFF. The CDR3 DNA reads TGTGCCAGCACCTCCCCGTCGGGGGTAAATGAGCAGTTCTTC.

The CDR3 DNA follows: TGTGCCAGCAGTTTAATCGGACACCCGAACACTGAAGCTTTCTTT. This encodes CASSLIGHPNTEAFF. This sequence joins TRBV12-3 or TRBV12-4 and TRBJ1-1; D perhaps matches TRBD1 (5 bases). Trimming removed 2 bases at V and 1 base at J, with 11 bases between. The CDR3 length is 15 residues.

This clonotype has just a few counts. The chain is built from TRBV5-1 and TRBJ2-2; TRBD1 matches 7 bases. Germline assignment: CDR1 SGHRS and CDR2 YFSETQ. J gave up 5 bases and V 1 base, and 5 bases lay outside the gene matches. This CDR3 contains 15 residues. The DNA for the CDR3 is TGCGCCAGCAGCTTGTTTGGGACAGAAACCGGGGAGCTGTTTTTT. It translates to CASSLFGTETGELFF.

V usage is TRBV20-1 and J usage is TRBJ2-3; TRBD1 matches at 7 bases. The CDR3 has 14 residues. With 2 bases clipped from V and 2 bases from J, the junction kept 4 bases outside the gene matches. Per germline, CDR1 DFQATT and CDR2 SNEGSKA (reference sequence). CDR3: CSARRDRSTDTQYF. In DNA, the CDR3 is TGCAGTGCTAGACGGGACAGATCCACAGATACGCAGTATTTT.

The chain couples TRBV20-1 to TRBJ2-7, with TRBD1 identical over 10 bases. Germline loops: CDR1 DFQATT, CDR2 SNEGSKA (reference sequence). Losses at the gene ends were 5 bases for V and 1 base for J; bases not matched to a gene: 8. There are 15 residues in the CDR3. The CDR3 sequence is CSAGVGQGISYEQYF. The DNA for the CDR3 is TGCAGTGCTGGGGTGGGACAGGGGATTTCCTACGAGCAGTACTTC.

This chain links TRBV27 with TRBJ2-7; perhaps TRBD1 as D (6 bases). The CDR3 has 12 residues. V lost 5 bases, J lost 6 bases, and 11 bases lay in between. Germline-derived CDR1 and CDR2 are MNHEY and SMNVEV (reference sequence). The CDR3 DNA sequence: TGTGCCAGCAGTCGAACAGGGTTCGAGCAGTACTTC. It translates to CASSRTGFEQYF.

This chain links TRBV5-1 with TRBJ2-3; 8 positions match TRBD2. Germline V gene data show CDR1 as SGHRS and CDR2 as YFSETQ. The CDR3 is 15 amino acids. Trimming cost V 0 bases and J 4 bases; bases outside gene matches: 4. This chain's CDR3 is CASSLVGGAPDTQYF. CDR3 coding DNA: TGCGCCAGCAGCTTGGTCGGGGGGGCCCCAGATACGCAGTATTTT.

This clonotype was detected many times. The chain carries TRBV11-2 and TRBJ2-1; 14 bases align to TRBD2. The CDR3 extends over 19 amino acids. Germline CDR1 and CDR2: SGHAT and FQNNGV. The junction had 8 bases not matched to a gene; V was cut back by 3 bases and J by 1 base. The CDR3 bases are TGTGCCAGCAGCTTCGGGACTAGCGGGGGCCGTTTATCCTACAATGAGCAGTTCTTC. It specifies CASSFGTSGGRLSYNEQFF.

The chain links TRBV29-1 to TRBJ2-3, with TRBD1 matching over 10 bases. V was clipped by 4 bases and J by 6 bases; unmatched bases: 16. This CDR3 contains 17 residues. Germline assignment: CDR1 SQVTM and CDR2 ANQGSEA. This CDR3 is CSVGHFPGTGDWDTQYF. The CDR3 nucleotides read TGCAGCGTTGGGCATTTTCCCGGGACAGGGGATTGGGATACGCAGTATTTT.

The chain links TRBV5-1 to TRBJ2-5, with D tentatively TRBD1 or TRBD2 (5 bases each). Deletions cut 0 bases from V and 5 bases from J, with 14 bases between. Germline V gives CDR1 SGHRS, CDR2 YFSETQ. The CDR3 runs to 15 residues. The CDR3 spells CASSLGGTDGETQYF. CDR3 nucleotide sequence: TGCGCCAGCAGCTTGGGGGGGACCGATGGGGAGACCCAGTACTTC.

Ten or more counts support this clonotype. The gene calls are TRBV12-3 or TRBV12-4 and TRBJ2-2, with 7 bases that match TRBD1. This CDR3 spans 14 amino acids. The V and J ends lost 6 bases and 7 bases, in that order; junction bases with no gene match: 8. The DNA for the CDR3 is TGTGCCAGCAGGACTTACAGGGGAATCGGGGAGCTGTTTTTT. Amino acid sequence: CASRTYRGIGELFF.

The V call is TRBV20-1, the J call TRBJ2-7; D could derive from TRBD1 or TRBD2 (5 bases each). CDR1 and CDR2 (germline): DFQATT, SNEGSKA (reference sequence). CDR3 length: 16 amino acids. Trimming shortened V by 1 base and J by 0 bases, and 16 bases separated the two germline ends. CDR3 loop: CSARGERGRSSYEQYF. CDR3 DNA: TGCAGTGCTAGAGGGGAGAGGGGAAGGAGCTCCTACGAGCAGTACTTC.

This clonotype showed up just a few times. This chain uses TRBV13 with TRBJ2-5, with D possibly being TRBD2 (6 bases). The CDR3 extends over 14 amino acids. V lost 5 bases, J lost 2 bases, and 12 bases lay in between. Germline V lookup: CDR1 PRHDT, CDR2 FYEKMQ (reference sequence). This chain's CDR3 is CASSAPRGQETQYF. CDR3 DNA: TGTGCCAGCAGCGCACCCCGGGGGCAAGAGACCCAGTACTTC.

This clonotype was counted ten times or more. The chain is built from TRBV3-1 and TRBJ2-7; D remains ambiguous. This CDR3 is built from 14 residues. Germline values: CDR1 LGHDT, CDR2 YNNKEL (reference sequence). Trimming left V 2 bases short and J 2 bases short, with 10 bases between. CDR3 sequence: CASSQYVGPYEQYF. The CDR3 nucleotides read TGTGCCAGCAGCCAATACGTCGGACCCTACGAGCAGTACTTC.

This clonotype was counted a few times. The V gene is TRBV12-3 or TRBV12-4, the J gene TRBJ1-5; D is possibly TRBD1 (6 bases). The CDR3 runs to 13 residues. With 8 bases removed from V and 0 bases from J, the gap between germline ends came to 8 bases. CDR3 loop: CASQGYSNQPQHF. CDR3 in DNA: TGTGCCAGCCAGGGGTATAGCAATCAGCCCCAGCATTTT.

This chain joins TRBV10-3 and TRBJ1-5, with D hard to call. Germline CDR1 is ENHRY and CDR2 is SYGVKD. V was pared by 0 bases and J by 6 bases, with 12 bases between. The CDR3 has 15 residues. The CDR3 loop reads CAISESTGFGQPQHF. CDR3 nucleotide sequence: TGTGCCATCAGTGAGTCGACGGGGTTCGGTCAGCCCCAGCATTTT.